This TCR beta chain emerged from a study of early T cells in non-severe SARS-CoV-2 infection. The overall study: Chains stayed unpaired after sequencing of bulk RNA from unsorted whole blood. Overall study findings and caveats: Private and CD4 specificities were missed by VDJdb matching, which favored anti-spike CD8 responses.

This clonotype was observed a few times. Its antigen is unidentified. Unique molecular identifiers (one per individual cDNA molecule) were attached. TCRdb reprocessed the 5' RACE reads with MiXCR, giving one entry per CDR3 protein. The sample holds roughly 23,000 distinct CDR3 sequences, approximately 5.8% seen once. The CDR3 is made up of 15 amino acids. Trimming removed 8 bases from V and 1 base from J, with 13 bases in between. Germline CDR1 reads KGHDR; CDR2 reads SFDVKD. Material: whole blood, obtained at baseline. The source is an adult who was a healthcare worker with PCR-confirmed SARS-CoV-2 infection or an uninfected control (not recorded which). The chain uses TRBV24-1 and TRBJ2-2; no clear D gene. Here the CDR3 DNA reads TGTGCCACCAAAGGTACAAGCCTGAACACCGGGGAGCTGTTTTTT. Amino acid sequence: CATKGTSLNTGELFF.